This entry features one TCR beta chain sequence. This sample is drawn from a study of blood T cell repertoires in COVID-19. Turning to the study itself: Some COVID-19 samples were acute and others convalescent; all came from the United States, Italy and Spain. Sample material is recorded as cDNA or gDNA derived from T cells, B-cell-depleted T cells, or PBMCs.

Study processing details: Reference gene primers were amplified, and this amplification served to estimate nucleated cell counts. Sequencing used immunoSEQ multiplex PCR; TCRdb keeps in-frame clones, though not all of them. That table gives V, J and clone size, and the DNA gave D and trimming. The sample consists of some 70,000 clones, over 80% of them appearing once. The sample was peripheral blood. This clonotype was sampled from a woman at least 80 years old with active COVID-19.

The CDR3 coding sequence is TGCGCCAGCAGCCAGGGGGACATCGGATATGGCTACACCTTC. Translation: CASSQGDIGYGYTF. V usage is TRBV4-1 and J usage is TRBJ1-2; a possible D gene is TRBD1 (6 bases). Looked up from germline, CDR1 is MGHRA and CDR2 is YSYEKL. The CDR3 spans 14 residues. The V and J ends lost 3 bases and 5 bases respectively, with 13 bases between them.